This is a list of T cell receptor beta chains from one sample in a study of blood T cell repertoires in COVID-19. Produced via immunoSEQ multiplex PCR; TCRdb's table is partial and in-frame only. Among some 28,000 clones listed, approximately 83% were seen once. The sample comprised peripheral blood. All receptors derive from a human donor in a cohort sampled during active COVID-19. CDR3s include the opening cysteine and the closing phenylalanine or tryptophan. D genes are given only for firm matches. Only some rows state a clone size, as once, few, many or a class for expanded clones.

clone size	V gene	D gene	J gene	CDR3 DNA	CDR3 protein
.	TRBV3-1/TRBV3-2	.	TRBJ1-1	TGTGCCAGCAGCCAAGAGGGGGGAGGGAACACTGAAGCTTTCTTT	CASSQEGGGNTEAFF
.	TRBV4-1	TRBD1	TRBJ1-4	TGCGCCAGCAGCCAAGATAAGTCGAACCGACAGGGAAGAGGTGAAAAACTGTTTTTT	CASSQDKSNRQGRGEKLFF
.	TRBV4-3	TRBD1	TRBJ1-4	TGCGCCAGCAGTAAAAATGGGGGACAGGGGAGTGAAAAACTGTTTTTT	CASSKNGGQGSEKLFF
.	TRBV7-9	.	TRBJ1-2	TGTGCCAGCAGCTTAATACAAGGCGGCGGCTACACCTTC	CASSLIQGGGYTF
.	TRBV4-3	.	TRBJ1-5	TGCGCCAGCAGCCCCCAGACAGGAAGCAATCAGCCCCAGCATTTT	CASSPQTGSNQPQHF
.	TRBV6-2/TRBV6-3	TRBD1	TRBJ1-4	TGTGCCAGCAGTCGGGGCCGGACAGGGGCGGAGGAAAAACTGTTTTTT	CASSRGRTGAEEKLFF
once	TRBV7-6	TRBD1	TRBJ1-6	TGTGCCAGCAGCCCAGGACAGGGGCGGAATTCACCCCTCCACTTT	CASSPGQGRNSPLHF
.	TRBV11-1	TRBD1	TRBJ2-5	TGTGCCAGCAGCCTGGGACAGACGTACCAAGAGACCCAGTACTTC	CASSLGQTYQETQYF
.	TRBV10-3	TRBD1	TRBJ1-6	TGTGCCATCAGTGAGTCGGGGGGACAGTATAATTCACCCCTCCACTTT	CAISESGGQYNSPLHF
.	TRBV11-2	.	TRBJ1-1	TGTGCCAGCAGCCCAGCTGTGGGGCTTGACACTGAAGCTTTCTTT	CASSPAVGLDTEAFF
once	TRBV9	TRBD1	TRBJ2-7	TGTGCCAGCAACAATTTACAGGGGGGCGAGCAGTACTTC	CASNNLQGGEQYF
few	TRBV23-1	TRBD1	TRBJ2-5	TGCGCCAGCGGACAGGGGACAGAGACCCAGTACTTC	CASGQGTETQYF
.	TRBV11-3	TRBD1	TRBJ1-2	TGTGCCAGCAGCGGCCTCGCTACAGGGGGTCCAAACTATGGCTACACCTTC	CASSGLATGGPNYGYTF
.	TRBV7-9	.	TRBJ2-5	TGTGCCAGCAGCTCAACAGAAGAAGAGACCCAGTACTTC	CASSSTEEETQYF
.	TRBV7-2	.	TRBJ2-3	TGTGCCAGCAGCCCACGGTTGGGCCCAGATACGCAGTATTTT	CASSPRLGPDTQYF
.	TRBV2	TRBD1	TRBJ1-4	TGTGCCAGCAGTGATCGGGACAGTCTTGGGGAAAAACTGTTTTTT	CASSDRDSLGEKLFF
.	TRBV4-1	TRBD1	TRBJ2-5	TGCGCCAGCAGCCAAGATTTCACAGGGGGTCAAGAGACCCAGTACTTC	CASSQDFTGGQETQYF
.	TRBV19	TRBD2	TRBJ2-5	TGTGCCAGTAGTACGGGACTACCGAACCAAGAGACCCAGTACTTC	CASSTGLPNQETQYF
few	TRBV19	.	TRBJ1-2	TGTGCCAGTAGTATAAGCGATATCCTGCTCGGTGGCTACACCTTC	CASSISDILLGGYTF
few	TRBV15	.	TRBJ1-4	TGTGCCACCAGAGGAGCAACTAATGAAAAACTGTTTTTT	CATRGATNEKLFF
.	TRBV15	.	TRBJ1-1	TGTGCCACCAGCACGGAAGATCTTTACAGGGCTTTGAACACTGAAGCTTTCTTT	CATSTEDLYRALNTEAFF
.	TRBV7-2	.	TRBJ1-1	TGTGCCAGCAGCCCTCGTTCGAACACTGAAGCTTTCTTT	CASSPRSNTEAFF
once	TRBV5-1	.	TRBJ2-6	TGCGCCAGCAGCTTGTCTGCCCTAGCGCGCCCTAGCTCTGGGGCCAACGTCCTGACTTTC	CASSLSALARPSSGANVLTF
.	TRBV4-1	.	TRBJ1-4	TGCGCCAGCAGAGACCGGCGGCGTGAAAAACTGTTTTTT	CASRDRRREKLFF